A single sample is the source of the 26 T cell receptor beta chains below, sequenced in a study of T cells in women clearing cervical HPV infection. Assay: immunoSEQ multiplex PCR; the TCRdb copy retains only in-frame clones and omits some. The table lists tens of thousands of clones, with approximately 1% in the top ten. The source material was blood buffy coat. The receptor set was obtained from a woman aged 18 to 75 with a cervical HPV16 infection that either progressed to CIN3+ or cleared (not recorded which).

In regard to this clone: The CDR3 goes on 3 residues after the read ends, and that part is filled in from the germline J gene. The chain is built from TRBV19 and TRBJ2-4; D gene uncertain. CDR1 and CDR2 (germline): LNHDA, SQIVND (reference sequence). CDR3 length equals 14 residues. CDR3: CASSIDLGNYGQYF. The covered CDR3 bases are TGTGCCAGTAGTATAGATCTTGGAAACTATGGT.

On this clone: The CDR3 extends 3 residues past the end of the read, so its final part is completed from the germline J gene. The J gene is TRBJ1-1, the V gene TRBV20-1, with D tentatively TRBD1 (5 bases). CDR1 DFQATT and CDR2 SNEGSKA come from the germline V gene (reference sequence). This CDR3 spans 15 amino acids. Between the trimmed V and J ends, which lost 2 bases and 3 bases, there was a span of 16 bases. CDR3 bases read: TGCAGTGCTAGATCGTCGCGGGGGGTTTACACTGAA. As protein: CSARSSRGVYTE. The CDR3 in its entirety is CSARSSRGVYTEAFF.

As concerns this clone: The CDR3 end falls 3 residues outside the read, so it is completed with the germline J gene. This CDR3 is also generated by other DNA sequences in the sample. The rearrangement links TRBV14 to TRBJ1-3; D might be TRBD1 (6 bases). The CDR3 consists of 14 residues. The V gene lost 1 base and the J gene lost 4 bases, with 8 bases spanning the gap. Germline loops: CDR1 SGHDN, CDR2 FVKESK. Incomplete CDR3 DNA: TGTGCCAGCAGCCAAGTGCAGGGGGGAAACACC. This translates into CASSQVQGGNT. The CDR3 as a whole reads CASSQVQGGNTIYF.

To note about this clone: The observed sequence ends 3 residues before the CDR3 terminus, with the missing tail filled in from the germline J gene. This sequence joins TRBV12-3 or TRBV12-4 and TRBJ1-1; 10 positions agree with TRBD1. After removal of 3 bases from V and 6 bases from J, the junction contained 4 bases not matched to a gene. This CDR3 is built from 14 residues. CDR3 bases read: TGTGCCAGCAGTTTGATGACAGGGGGCTCTGAA. Amino acid sequence: CASSLMTGGSE. The whole CDR3 reads CASSLMTGGSEAFF.

As regards this clone: The read finishes 3 residues shy of the CDR3 end, and the germline J gene is used to complete it. This chain connects TRBV20-1 to TRBJ2-7; the match to TRBD1 covers 7 bases. The CDR3 is 14 amino acids. In germline, CDR1 is DFQATT, CDR2 SNEGSKA (reference sequence). V was clipped by 2 bases and J by 3 bases; unmatched bases: 7. This chain's CDR3 is CSARYQTGSYEQYF. The CDR3 DNA, read in part, is TGCAGTGCTAGATACCAGACAGGGAGCTACGAG.

On this clone itself: The read stops 3 residues short of the end of the CDR3; the missing end is completed from the germline J gene. The rearrangement links TRBV19 to TRBJ2-1, with TRBD2 matching over 8 bases. The CDR3 consists of 15 residues. The germline V gene has CDR1 LNHDA and CDR2 SQIVND (reference sequence). Trimming took 1 base from V and 3 from J; bases not matched to a gene: 2. The sequenced part of the CDR3 DNA is TGTGCCAGTAGTATAGGCGGGGGGAACTACAATGAG. Translated, it gives CASSIGGGNYNE. The entire CDR3 is CASSIGGGNYNEQFF.

Remarks on this clone: From the germline J gene comes the end of the CDR3, since the read stops 3 residues before it. J is TRBJ2-3 and V is TRBV30; 7 nucleotides align to TRBD1. The CDR3 spans 13 residues. Trimming removed 3 bases from V and 8 bases from J; junction bases left unmatched: 8. In germline, CDR1 is GTSNPN, CDR2 SVGIG (reference sequence). The sequenced CDR3 bases are TGTGCCTGGAGAAGCCCTAGGGGGCCTACG. Encoded protein: CAWRSPRGPT. From start to end, the CDR3 is CAWRSPRGPTQYF.

Concerning this clone itself: Read coverage stops 3 residues before the CDR3 terminus; the germline J gene supplies the remainder. This chain links TRBV18 with TRBJ1-2; D remains ambiguous. The CDR3 is made up of 15 amino acids. The germline gives CDR1 KGHSH, CDR2 LQKENI. This CDR3 is CASSPTDKNTDTYTF. The sequenced part of the CDR3 DNA is TGTGCCAGCTCACCAACCGACAAGAACACAGATACC.

As regards this clone: The read is 3 residues too short to cover the CDR3 end, so that end is filled in from the germline J gene. The chain carries TRBV27 and TRBJ1-2, with a possible D match to TRBD1 (5 bases). CDR1 and CDR2 (germline): MNHEY, SMNVEV (reference sequence). V dropped 5 bases and J dropped 5 bases, with 15 bases sitting between them. The CDR3 sequence is 14 residues long. CDR3 amino acids: CASSSQGFGYGYTF. CDR3 DNA (partial): TGTGCCAGCAGTAGTCAGGGATTCGGGTATGGC.

As to this clone: The read halts 3 residues ahead of the CDR3 end, with the missing end drawn from the germline J gene. The chain is built from TRBV7-9 and TRBJ2-2; D remains unclear. The CDR3 is 14 amino acids. Germline V CDR1 and CDR2: SEHNR, FQNEAQ (reference sequence). CDR3 protein: CASSFRGLGSPLFF. The sequenced part of the CDR3 DNA is TGTGCCAGCAGCTTTCGCGGTCTCGGCTCACCG.

Comments on this clone: The read ends 3 residues before the CDR3 terminus; that terminus is restored from the germline J gene. The V call is TRBV19, the J call TRBJ2-3; 7 nucleotides align to TRBD1. The junction had 5 bases not matched to a gene; V was cut back by 4 bases and J by 4 bases. Per germline, CDR1 LNHDA and CDR2 SQIVND (reference sequence). This CDR3 contains 14 residues. The CDR3: CASSTGTAPDTQYF. Partial CDR3 DNA: TGTGCCAGTAGTACCGGGACAGCTCCAGATACG.

The DNA read from the CDR3 is TGTGCCATACAAAGGGATCCGACAGGCTCCTACGAG. This codes for CAIQRDPTGSYE. The whole CDR3 region reads CAIQRDPTGSYEQYF. The V and J genes are TRBV10-3 and TRBJ2-7, with D possibly TRBD1 on 6 matching bases. Read data end 3 residues before the CDR3 end; the end is taken from the germline J gene. CDR3 length equals 15 residues. V lost 9 bases and J 0 bases, leaving 18 bases between the germline ends. Looked up from germline, CDR1 is ENHRY and CDR2 is SYGVKD.

CDR3 DNA (partial): TGTGCCAGCAGTGAAGCGGCACATCGCTACGAG. Protein product: CASSEAAHRYE. Given in full, the CDR3 is CASSEAAHRYEQYF. The chain links TRBV6-1 to TRBJ2-7, with D uncertain. Read sequence stops 3 residues before the CDR3 end, and the germline J gene provides the missing end. The ends were cut back, 0 bases at V and 3 bases at J, with 9 bases in the middle. Germline assignment: CDR1 MNHNS and CDR2 SASEGT. This CDR3 is 14 amino acids long.

With regard to this clone: The DNA ends 3 residues before the CDR3 does, and the rest of the CDR3 is filled in from the germline J gene. This chain connects TRBV6-1 to TRBJ2-2; maybe TRBD1 (5 bases). The CDR3 is 14 amino acids. CDR1 is MNHNS, CDR2 SASEGT, per germline. Trimming left V 1 base short and J 4 bases short, with 7 bases between. The CDR3 bases that were read are TGTGCCAGCAGTGAAGAGGGGCTCACCGGGGAG. Translated, it gives CASSEEGLTGE. The whole CDR3 reads CASSEEGLTGELFF.

As concerns this clone: The read terminates 3 residues ahead of where the CDR3 ends, so the germline J gene completes it. This sequence joins TRBV5-1 and TRBJ2-3; 11 bases fit TRBD1. Germline values: CDR1 SGHRS, CDR2 YFSETQ. The CDR3 is 16 amino acids. The chain's CDR3 is CASSSRDRGLQETQYF. The covered CDR3 bases are TGCGCCAGCAGCTCCCGGGACAGGGGGTTACAAGAGACG.

Note on this clone: The read ends 3 residues shy of where the CDR3 ends; the end is completed using the germline J gene. The chain recombines TRBV2 with TRBJ2-3; the D is unclear. The V end lost 2 bases, the J end lost 4 bases, and 10 bases lay between the germline ends. The length of the CDR3 is 14 residues. Germline CDR1 reads SNHLY; CDR2 reads FYNNEI. The CDR3 reads CASSESQVADTQYF. The part of the CDR3 DNA that was read is TGTGCCAGCAGTGAATCGCAGGTGGCAGATACG.

With regard to this clone: The DNA ends 3 residues before the CDR3 does, and the rest of the CDR3 is filled in from the germline J gene. This sample also contains other DNA sequences that code for the same CDR3. The chain carries TRBV10-3 and TRBJ1-3; 9 positions agree with TRBD1. The CDR3 runs to 16 residues. Germline V gene lookup returns CDR1 ENHRY and CDR2 SYGVKD. Trimming at V came to 4 bases and at J to 1 base, leaving 5 bases not matched to a gene. CDR3 in amino acids: CAISAGTGSSGNTIYF. The covered CDR3 bases are TGTGCCATCAGTGCCGGGACAGGGAGTTCTGGAAACACC.

Concerning this clone: The read falls 3 residues short of the CDR3 end, and the missing part is taken from the germline J gene. J is TRBJ1-3 and V is TRBV29-1, with unresolved D. V was clipped by 7 bases and J by 0 bases, with 4 bases between them. From germline, CDR1 is SQVTM and CDR2 ANQGSEA. The CDR3 has 11 residues. The sequenced CDR3 bases are TGCAGCGGCAGCTCTGGAAACACC. Amino acids: CSGSSGNT. The CDR3 as a whole reads CSGSSGNTIYF.

The CDR3 DNA, read in part, is TGCGCCAGCAGTCTCATTCGGGAGGGGACG. This gives the protein CASSLIREGT. The full CDR3 protein is CASSLIREGTQYF. The chain recombines TRBV5-1 with TRBJ2-3; 8 bases match TRBD2. Read coverage stops 3 residues before the CDR3 terminus; the germline J gene supplies the remainder. Looked up from germline, CDR1 is SGHRS and CDR2 is YFSETQ. This CDR3 region has 13 residues.

Note on this clone: The read is 3 residues too short to cover the CDR3 end, so that end is filled in from the germline J gene. V gene TRBV19 combines with J gene TRBJ2-2, with 9 bases lining up with TRBD1. The CDR3 is made up of 16 amino acids. Per the germline V gene, CDR1 is LNHDA and CDR2 is SQIVND (reference sequence). The CDR3 region is CASSPGTGRINEKLFF. CDR3 DNA, as far as it was read: TGTGCCAGTAGTCCCGGGACAGGGCGGATTAATGAAAAG.

For this clone: The read ends 3 residues early relative to the CDR3; the germline J gene fills the gap. This sequence joins TRBV7-9 and TRBJ2-1, with D possibly TRBD2 on 6 matching bases. The CDR3 length is 11 residues. The germline CDR1 and CDR2 sequences are SEHNR and FQNEAQ (reference sequence). V lost 11 bases to trimming and J lost 9 bases, with 14 bases between them. The covered CDR3 bases are TGTGCCGGCCTAGCGATGGGTGAG. Amino acids: CAGLAMGE. The whole CDR3 sequence is CAGLAMGEQFF.

On this clone itself: The read is 3 residues too short to cover the CDR3 end, so that end is filled in from the germline J gene. The V gene is TRBV30, the J gene TRBJ1-2; 7 bases fit TRBD1. Unmatched junction bases numbered 6, after V lost 6 bases and J lost 2 bases. The V gene's germline CDR1 is GTSNPN and CDR2 SVGIG (reference sequence). The CDR3 length is 13 residues. The sequenced part of the CDR3 DNA is TGTGCCTGCAGGGACAGTTCCAACTATGGC. This translates into CACRDSSNYG. The full CDR3 protein is CACRDSSNYGYTF.

Concerning this clone itself: The CDR3 extends 3 residues past the end of the read, so its final part is completed from the germline J gene. Other DNA sequences in this sample translate to the same CDR3. This chain joins TRBV13 and TRBJ1-3; D perhaps matches TRBD1 (5 bases). V was pared by 5 bases and J by 4 bases, with 18 bases between. The length of the CDR3 is 16 residues. Germline V gene data show CDR1 as PRHDT and CDR2 as FYEKMQ (reference sequence). The CDR3 protein is CASSRPFRDPGNTIYF. CDR3 DNA (partial): TGTGCCAGCAGCCGGCCCTTCAGGGATCCCGGAAACACC.

Points on this clone: The read ends 3 residues shy of where the CDR3 ends; the end is completed using the germline J gene. The chain links TRBV29-1 to TRBJ2-7; possibly TRBD2 for D (6 bases). V was pared by 2 bases and J by 2 bases, with 7 bases between. This CDR3 has 12 residues. Germline CDR1 is SQVTM and CDR2 is ANQGSEA. The covered CDR3 bases are TGCAGCGTTGAACGCGGGGCCTACGAG. It yields the protein CSVERGAYE. The full-length CDR3 reads as CSVERGAYEQYF.

Concerning this clone itself: The read finishes 3 residues shy of the CDR3 end, and the germline J gene is used to complete it. This rearrangement joins TRBV5-1 to TRBJ1-1; TRBD1 might be the D (5 bases). Germline V lookup: CDR1 SGHRS, CDR2 YFSETQ. CDR3 length: 15 amino acids. V was clipped by 4 bases and J by 5 bases, with 18 bases between them. The CDR3 DNA, read in part, is TGCGCCAGCAGCCGTTCCCGGGCAGAGGGGACTGAA. It codes for CASSRSRAEGTE. The complete CDR3 reads CASSRSRAEGTEAFF.

Remarks on this clone: The read terminates 3 residues ahead of where the CDR3 ends, so the germline J gene completes it. V gene TRBV2 combines with J gene TRBJ2-3, with 9 bases lining up with TRBD2. Germline-derived CDR1 and CDR2 are SNHLY and FYNNEI. The CDR3 loop spans 18 amino acids. The DNA read from the CDR3 is TGTGCCAGCAGTCACGCGGGGGGGAACGTACCGTACCAAGAGACG. The encoded protein is CASSHAGGNVPYQET. Given in full, the CDR3 is CASSHAGGNVPYQETQYF.